This T cell receptor beta chain derives from a study of molecular identifiers for immune sequencing clone quantification. Study observations and caveats: Over 99% of effector molecules, yet under 1% of naive-cell molecules, were held by clones above 20 RNA copies.

This clonotype was detected only a few times. Antigen unknown. TCRdb re-called the PCR reads through MiXCR, storing one row per CDR3 protein. The table shows 65,000 or so distinct CDR3 sequences, with approximately 17% occurring only once. Each library that profiled naive CD8 cells came from roughly 20,000 to 1,000,000 sorted cells with 10%, 30% or 50% RNA. Using a CD8+CD4-CCR7+CD45RA+ phenotype, naive CD8 T cells were sorted. CDR3 length: 13 residues. The V segment lost 2 bases and the J segment 4 bases; nucleotides outside the gene matches: 0. This chain joins TRBV12-3 or TRBV12-4 and TRBJ2-3; 7 nucleotides agree with TRBD1. This TCR was recovered from a human donor in good health. Some libraries in this study had Jurkat cell RNA spiked in. What was sequenced was naive CD8+ T cells from blood, with Jurkat cell RNA spiked in. The subset here: FACS-sorted CD8+CD4-CCR7+CD45RA+ naive T cells. In DNA form, the CDR3 reads TGTGCCAGCAGTTTACAGGGGGCAGATACGCAGTATTTT. The encoded protein is CASSLQGADTQYF.